Listed below are T cell receptor beta chains from one sample, sequenced in a study of T cell responses to AZD1222 COVID-19 vaccine. Clones were read by immunoSEQ multiplex PCR, and TCRdb kept only the in-frame ones, dropping some. This sample has some 170,000 clones, with roughly 91% found just once. The starting material was peripheral blood, obtained on day 0 of AZD1222 vaccination. Receptors originate from an adult in good health. Each CDR3 is given with its conserved first and last residue. The D gene is left open where the match is weak.

>TRBJ1-4|NA|TRBV5-1|15
CASSHNTATNEKLFF
>TRBJ2-7|TRBD1|TRBV11-2|14
CASSPGTGSYEQYF
>TRBJ1-6|NA|TRBV11-2|16
CASIERGLGANSPLHF
>TRBJ2-2|NA|TRBV19|17
CASSMQGVRFSTGELFF
>TRBJ2-1|TRBD1|TRBV7-9|14
CASSPGTGVNEQFF
>TRBJ2-3|NA|TRBV6-5|15
CASSYSKFSPDTQYF
>TRBJ2-1|TRBD2|TRBV9|15
CASSLAGDTYNEQFF
>TRBJ1-1|NA|TRBV6-1|13
CASSEKKNTEAFF
>TRBJ2-3|NA|TRBV7-8|15
CASVRELSSTDTQYF
>TRBJ1-2|NA|TRBV3-1/TRBV3-2|15
CASSQPTPTNYGYTF
>TRBJ1-1|TRBD1|TRBV18|15
CASSPLRGKNTEAFF
>TRBJ1-1|TRBD1|TRBV10-1|14
CASSGDRGNTEAFF
>TRBJ2-2|TRBD1|TRBV3-1/TRBV3-2|15
CASGWQGARTGELFF
>TRBJ1-6|NA|TRBV6-6|14
CASSPTGNNSPLHF
>TRBJ2-2|TRBD2|TRBV29-1|14
CSAEELAGVGELFF
>TRBJ1-3|TRBD1|TRBV19|15
CASRPEGAKGNTIYF
>TRBJ2-7|NA|TRBV7-2|15
CASSLAGTLPYEQYF
>TRBJ2-7|TRBD1|TRBV28|15
CASSLLRGPVDEQYF
>TRBJ1-5|NA|TRBV19|12
CASSPGTWPQHF
>TRBJ1-2|NA|TRBV15|11
CATSDSYGYTF
>TRBJ1-2|NA|TRBV5-1|14
CASSLGATGNGYTF
>TRBJ2-4|NA|TRBV19|13
CASSIAGKNIQYF
>TRBJ1-1|NA|TRBV7-3|14
CASSLGGVNTEAFF
>TRBJ1-5|NA|TRBV19|12
CASTGGNQPQHF
>TRBJ1-1|NA|TRBV14|13
CASSSQTGTEAFF
>TRBJ1-2|NA|TRBV6-5|13
CASSYGGDYGYTF
>TRBJ1-1|NA|TRBV4-1|15
CASSPYGGRDTEAFF
>TRBJ2-5|TRBD2|TRBV10-1|15
CASSPGTSGQETQYF
>TRBJ1-6|TRBD1|TRBV5-6|16
CASSSGQGVYNSPLHF
>TRBJ2-2|NA|TRBV21-1|16
CASSKWRGACTGELFF
>TRBJ1-5|TRBD1|TRBV6-4|16
CASSLTHDRGNQPQHF
>TRBJ2-1|NA|TRBV10-2|14
CASSSGQFYNEQFF
>TRBJ1-3|NA|TRBV5-6|15
CASSRDGHSGNTIYF
>TRBJ2-5|TRBD2|TRBV6-1|17
CASSEVRGSGAQETQYF
>TRBJ1-6|NA|TRBV6-8|16
CASSLMGGAGPSPLHF
>TRBJ2-7|NA|TRBV6-1|15
CASRIDLAPPYEQYF
>TRBJ2-1|TRBD1|TRBV11-2|16
CASSPITGTGGNEQFF
>TRBJ2-6|NA|TRBV10-3|16
CAISRELVSGANVLTF
>TRBJ2-3|NA|TRBV28|15
CASSLRAGYTDTQYF
>TRBJ2-5|NA|TRBV11-3|11
CASSSEETQYF
>TRBJ1-6|TRBD1|TRBV28|15
CASSTPGQGNSPLHF
>TRBJ2-7|NA|TRBV7-9|12
CASSLGGGEQYF
>TRBJ2-7|NA|TRBV7-9|12
CASRGAEAEQYF
>TRBJ2-1|NA|TRBV29-1|12
CSVEGAAGALFF
>TRBJ1-1|TRBD1|TRBV20-1|11
CRGTGGSEAFF
>TRBJ1-2|NA|TRBV25-1|11
CASAGYYGYTF
>TRBJ1-3|NA|TRBV3-1/TRBV3-2|11
CASSQGNTIYF
>TRBJ2-7|TRBD2|TRBV7-2|15
CASRLAGGESYEQYF
>TRBJ1-5|NA|TRBV19|15
CASSIDRMLSQPQHF
>TRBJ2-1|NA|TRBV9|15
CASSVGTVGRDEQFF
>TRBJ2-2|TRBD2|TRBV3-1/TRBV3-2|17
CASSQRTSGRGTGELFF